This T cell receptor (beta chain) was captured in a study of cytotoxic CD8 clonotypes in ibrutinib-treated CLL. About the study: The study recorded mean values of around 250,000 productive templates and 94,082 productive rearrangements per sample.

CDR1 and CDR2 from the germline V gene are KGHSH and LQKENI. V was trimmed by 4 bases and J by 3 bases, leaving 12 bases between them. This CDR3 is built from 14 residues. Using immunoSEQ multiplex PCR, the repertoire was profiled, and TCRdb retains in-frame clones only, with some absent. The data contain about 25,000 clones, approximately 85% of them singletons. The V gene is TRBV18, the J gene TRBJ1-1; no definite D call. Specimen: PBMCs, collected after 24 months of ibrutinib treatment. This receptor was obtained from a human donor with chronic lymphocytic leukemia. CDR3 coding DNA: TGTGCCAGCTCACAACAAGGACTGGACACTGAAGCTTTCTTT. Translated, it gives CASSQQGLDTEAFF.